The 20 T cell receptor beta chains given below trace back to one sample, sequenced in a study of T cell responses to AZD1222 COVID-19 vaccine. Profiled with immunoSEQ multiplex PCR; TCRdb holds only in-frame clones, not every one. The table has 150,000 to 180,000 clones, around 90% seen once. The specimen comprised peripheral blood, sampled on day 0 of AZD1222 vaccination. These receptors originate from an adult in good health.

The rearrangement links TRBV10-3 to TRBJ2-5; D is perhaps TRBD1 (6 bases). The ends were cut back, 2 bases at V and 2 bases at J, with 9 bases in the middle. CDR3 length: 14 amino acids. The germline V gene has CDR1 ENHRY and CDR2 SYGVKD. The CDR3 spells CAISETGRQETQYF. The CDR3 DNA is TGTGCCATCAGTGAGACAGGGCGGCAAGAGACCCAGTACTTC.

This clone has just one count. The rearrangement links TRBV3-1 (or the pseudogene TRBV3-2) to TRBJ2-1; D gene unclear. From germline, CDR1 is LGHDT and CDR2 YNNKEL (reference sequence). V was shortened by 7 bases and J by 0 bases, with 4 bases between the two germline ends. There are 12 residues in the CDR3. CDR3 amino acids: CASTSSYNEQFF. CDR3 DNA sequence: TGTGCCAGCACCAGCTCCTACAATGAGCAGTTCTTC.

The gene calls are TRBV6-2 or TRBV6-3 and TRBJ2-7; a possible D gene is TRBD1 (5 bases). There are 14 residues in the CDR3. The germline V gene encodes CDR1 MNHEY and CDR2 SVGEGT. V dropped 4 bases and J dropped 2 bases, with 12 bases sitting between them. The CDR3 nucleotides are TGTGCCAGCAGTTGGCGCGGACAAGCCTACGAGCAGTACTTC. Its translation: CASSWRGQAYEQYF.

The CDR3 nucleotides read TGTGCCAGTAGTGCGACGACAGGGGCAGCCAAAAACATTCAGTACTTC. It specifies CASSATTGAAKNIQYF. The chain uses TRBV19 and TRBJ2-4; TRBD1 matches at 8 bases. Germline CDR1 LNHDA, CDR2 SQIVND (reference sequence). Unmatched junction bases numbered 6, after V lost 5 bases and J lost 0 bases. The CDR3 runs to 16 residues.

The CDR3 DNA is TGTGCCAGCAGCAAACAGGGGTACACTGAAGCTTTCTTT. Translated: CASSKQGYTEAFF. The V gene is TRBV7-8, the J gene TRBJ1-1, with 7 bases identical to TRBD1. Germline lookup yields CDR1 SGHVS and CDR2 FQNEAQ. This CDR3 comprises 13 residues. V lost 5 bases, J lost 3 bases, and 3 bases stayed unmatched. Based on the CDR3 plus reference TRBV7-8 and TRBJ1-1, the full variable domain is GAGVSQSPRYKVAKRGQDVALRCDPISGHVSLFWYQQALGQGPEFLTYFQNEAQLDKSGLPSDRFFAERPEGSVSTLKIQRTQQEDSAVYLCASSKQGYTEAFFGQGTRLTVV.

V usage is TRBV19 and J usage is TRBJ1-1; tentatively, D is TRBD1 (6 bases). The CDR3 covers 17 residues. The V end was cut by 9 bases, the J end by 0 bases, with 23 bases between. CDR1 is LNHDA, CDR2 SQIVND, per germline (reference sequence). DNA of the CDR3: TGTGCCAGCACGAACCCGACAGGCAAGACGATGAACACTGAAGCTTTCTTT. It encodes CASTNPTGKTMNTEAFF. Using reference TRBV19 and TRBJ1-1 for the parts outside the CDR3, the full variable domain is DGGITQSPKYLFRKEGQNVTLSCEQNLNHDAMYWYRQDPGQGLRLIYYSQIVNDFQKGDIAEGYSVSREKKESFPLTVTSAQKNPTAFYLCASTNPTGKTMNTEAFFGQGTRLTVV.

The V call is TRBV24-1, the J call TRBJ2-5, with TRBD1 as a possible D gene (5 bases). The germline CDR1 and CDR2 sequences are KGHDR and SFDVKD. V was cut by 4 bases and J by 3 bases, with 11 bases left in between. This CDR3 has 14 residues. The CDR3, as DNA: TGTGCCACCAGTGACCAGGGCAGGAAAGAGACCCAGTACTTC. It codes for CATSDQGRKETQYF.

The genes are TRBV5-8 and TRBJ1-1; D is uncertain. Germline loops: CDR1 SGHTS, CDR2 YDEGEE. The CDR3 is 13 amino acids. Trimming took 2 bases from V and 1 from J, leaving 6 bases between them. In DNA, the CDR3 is TGTGCCAGCAGCTTTCAAGAGAACACTGAAGCTTTCTTT. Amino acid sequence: CASSFQENTEAFF.

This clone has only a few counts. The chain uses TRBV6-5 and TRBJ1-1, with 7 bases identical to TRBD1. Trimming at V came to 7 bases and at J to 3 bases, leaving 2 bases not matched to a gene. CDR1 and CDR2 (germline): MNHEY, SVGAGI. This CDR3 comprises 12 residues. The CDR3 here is CASNRGDTEAFF. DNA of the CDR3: TGTGCCAGCAACAGGGGAGACACTGAAGCTTTCTTT.

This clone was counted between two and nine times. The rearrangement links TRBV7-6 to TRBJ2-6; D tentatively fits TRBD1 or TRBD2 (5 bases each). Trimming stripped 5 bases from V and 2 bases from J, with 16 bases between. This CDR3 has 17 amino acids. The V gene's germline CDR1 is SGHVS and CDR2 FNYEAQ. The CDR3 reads CASSPQWGIAGANVLTF. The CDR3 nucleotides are TGTGCCAGCAGCCCACAATGGGGGATTGCTGGGGCCAACGTCCTGACTTTC.

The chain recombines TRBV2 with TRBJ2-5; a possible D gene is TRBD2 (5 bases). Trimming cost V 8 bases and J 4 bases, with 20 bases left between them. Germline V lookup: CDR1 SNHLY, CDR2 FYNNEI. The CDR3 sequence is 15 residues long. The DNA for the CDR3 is TGTGCCAGCGGAGGTTTACCCAATAGGTTAGAGACCCAGTACTTC. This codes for CASGGLPNRLETQYF.

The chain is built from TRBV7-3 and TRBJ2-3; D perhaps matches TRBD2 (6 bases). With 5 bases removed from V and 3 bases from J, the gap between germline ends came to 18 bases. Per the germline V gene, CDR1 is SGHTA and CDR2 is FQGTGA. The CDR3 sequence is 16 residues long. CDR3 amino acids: CASSRQGGAGTDTQYF. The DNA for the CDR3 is TGTGCCAGCAGCCGGCAGGGCGGGGCTGGGACAGATACGCAGTATTTT.

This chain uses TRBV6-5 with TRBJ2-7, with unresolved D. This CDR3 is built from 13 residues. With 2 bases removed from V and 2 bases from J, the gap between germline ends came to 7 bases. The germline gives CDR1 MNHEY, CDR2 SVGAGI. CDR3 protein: CASSYGSTYEQYF. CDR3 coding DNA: TGTGCCAGCAGTTACGGAAGTACCTACGAGCAGTACTTC.

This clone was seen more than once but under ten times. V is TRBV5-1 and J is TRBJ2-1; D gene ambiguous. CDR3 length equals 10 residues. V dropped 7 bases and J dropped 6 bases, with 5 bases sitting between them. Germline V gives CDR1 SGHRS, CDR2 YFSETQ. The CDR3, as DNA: TGCGCCAGCGGTTCCAATGAGCAGTTCTTC. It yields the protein CASGSNEQFF.

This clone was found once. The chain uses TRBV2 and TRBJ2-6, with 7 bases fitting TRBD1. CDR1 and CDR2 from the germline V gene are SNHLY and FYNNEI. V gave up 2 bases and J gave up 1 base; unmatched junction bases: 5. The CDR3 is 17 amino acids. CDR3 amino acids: CASSERDSFSGANVLTF. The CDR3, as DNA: TGTGCCAGCAGTGAAAGGGACAGCTTTTCTGGGGCCAACGTCCTGACTTTC. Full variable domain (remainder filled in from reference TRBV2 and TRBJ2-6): EPEVTQTPSHQVTQMGQEVILRCVPISNHLYFYWYRQILGQKVEFLVSFYNNEISEKSEIFDDQFSVERPDGSNFTLKIRSTKLEDSAMYFCASSERDSFSGANVLTFGAGSRLTVL.

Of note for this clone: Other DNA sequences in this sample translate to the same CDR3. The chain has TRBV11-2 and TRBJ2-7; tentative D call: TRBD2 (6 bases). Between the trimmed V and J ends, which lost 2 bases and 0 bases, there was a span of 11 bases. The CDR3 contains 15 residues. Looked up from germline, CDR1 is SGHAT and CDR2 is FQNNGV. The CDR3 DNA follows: TGTGCCAGCAGCTTATCGGCGGGGAGCTCCTACGAGCAGTACTTC. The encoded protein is CASSLSAGSSYEQYF.

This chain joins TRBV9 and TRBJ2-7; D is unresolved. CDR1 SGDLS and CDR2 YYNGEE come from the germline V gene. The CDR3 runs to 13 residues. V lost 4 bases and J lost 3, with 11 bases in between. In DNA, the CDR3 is TGTGCCAGCAGCCTCGAACCCAGCTACGAGCAGTACTTC. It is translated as CASSLEPSYEQYF.

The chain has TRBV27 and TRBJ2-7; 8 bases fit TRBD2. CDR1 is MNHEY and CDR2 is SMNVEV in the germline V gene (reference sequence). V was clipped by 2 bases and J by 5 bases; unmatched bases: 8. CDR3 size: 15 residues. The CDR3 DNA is TGTGCCAGCAGTTTAGATCGGGGGGGCTTTAACGAGCAGTACTTC. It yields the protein CASSLDRGGFNEQYF.

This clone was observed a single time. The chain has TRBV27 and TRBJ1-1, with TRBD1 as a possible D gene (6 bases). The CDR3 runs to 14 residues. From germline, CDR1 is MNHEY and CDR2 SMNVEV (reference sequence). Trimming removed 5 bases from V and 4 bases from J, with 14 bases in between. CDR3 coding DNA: TGTGCCAGCAGTCCCTACAGGGACGGCACTGAAGCTTTCTTT. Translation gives CASSPYRDGTEAFF.

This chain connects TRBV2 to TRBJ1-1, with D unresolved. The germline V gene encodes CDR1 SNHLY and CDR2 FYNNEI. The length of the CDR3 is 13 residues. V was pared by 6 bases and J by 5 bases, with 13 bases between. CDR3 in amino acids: CASSRSVRTEAFF. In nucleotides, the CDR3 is TGTGCCAGCAGCCGCTCGGTTCGGACTGAAGCTTTCTTT. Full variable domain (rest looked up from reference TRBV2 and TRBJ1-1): EPEVTQTPSHQVTQMGQEVILRCVPISNHLYFYWYRQILGQKVEFLVSFYNNEISEKSEIFDDQFSVERPDGSNFTLKIRSTKLEDSAMYFCASSRSVRTEAFFGQGTRLTVV.